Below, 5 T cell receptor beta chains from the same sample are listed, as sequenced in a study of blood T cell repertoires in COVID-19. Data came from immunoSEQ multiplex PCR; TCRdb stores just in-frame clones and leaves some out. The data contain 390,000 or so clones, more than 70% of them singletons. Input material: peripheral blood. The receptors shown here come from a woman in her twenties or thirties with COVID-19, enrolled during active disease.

CDR3 coding DNA: TGTGCCAGCAGCTTAGGGTGGACAGGGGGAGGTAGCAATCAGCCCCAGCATTTT. Translated: CASSLGWTGGGSNQPQHF. The V and J genes are TRBV11-3 and TRBJ1-5, with 10 bases matching TRBD1. There are 18 residues in the CDR3. The trim removed 1 base at V and 0 bases at J, leaving 6 bases unmatched. Germline V gene sequence: CDR1 SGHNT, CDR2 YENEEA.

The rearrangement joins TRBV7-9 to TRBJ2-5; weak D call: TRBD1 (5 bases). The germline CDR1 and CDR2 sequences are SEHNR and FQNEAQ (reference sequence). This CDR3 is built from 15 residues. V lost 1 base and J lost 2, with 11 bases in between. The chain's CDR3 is CASSLGNQGQETQYF. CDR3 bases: TGTGCCAGCAGCTTAGGGAATCAGGGTCAAGAGACCCAGTACTTC.

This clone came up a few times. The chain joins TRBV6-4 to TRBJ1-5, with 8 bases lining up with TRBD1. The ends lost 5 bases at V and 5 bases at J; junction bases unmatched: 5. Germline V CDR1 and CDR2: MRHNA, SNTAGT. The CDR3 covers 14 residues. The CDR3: CASSKETGDQPQHF. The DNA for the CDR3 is TGTGCCAGCAGTAAAGAGACAGGGGATCAGCCCCAGCATTTT.

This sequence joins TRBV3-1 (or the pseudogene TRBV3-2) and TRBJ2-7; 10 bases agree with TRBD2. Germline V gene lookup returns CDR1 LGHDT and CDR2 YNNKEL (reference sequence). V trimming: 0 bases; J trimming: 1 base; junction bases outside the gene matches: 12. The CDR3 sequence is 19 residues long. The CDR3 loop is CASSQDGLASGSISYEQYV. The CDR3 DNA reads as TGTGCCAGCAGCCAAGATGGATTGGCTAGCGGGAGTATATCCTACGAGCAGTACGTC.

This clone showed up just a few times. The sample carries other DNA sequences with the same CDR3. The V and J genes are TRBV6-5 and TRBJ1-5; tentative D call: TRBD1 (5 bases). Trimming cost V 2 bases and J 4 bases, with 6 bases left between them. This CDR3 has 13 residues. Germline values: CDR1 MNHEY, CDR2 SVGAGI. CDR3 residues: CASSYGGNQPQHF. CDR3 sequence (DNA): TGTGCCAGCAGTTACGGGGGGAATCAGCCCCAGCATTTT.